The following is a TCR beta chain sequence with its context. Its specificity is not known. This sample was taken from a study of post-analysis software for immune sequencing data. Study overall: The disease courses covered relapsing-remitting, secondary progressive and progressive-relapsing multiple sclerosis. Study-level findings and limits: When the samples were clustered directly with F measure, those that had been prepared in the same batch showed strong co-clustering. Five or six TRBV segments, including TRBV5-6, TRBV5-1 and TRBV20-1, were more frequent in patients than controls. When compared against controls, multiple sclerosis patients showed significantly lower normalized Chao1 diversity.

The CDR3 is 15 amino acids. Germline trimming cut 4 bases from V and 3 bases from J; bases unmatched to any gene: 8. In germline, CDR1 is SGHNT, CDR2 YENEEA. Sequencing libraries made from TCR beta cDNA carried unique molecular identifiers. From approximately 0.95 to 9.8 million T cells, roughly 0.5 million cDNA molecules were obtained. From the PCR reads, TCRdb called clonotypes with MiXCR, one entry per CDR3 protein. The profile shows roughly 600,000 distinct CDR3 sequences, roughly 40% of them singletons. The specimen sequenced was blood. The rearrangement joins TRBV11-3 to TRBJ2-7; 8 nucleotides align to TRBD1. The sequence came from a girl aged 10 to 17 with multiple sclerosis. The CDR3 nucleotides are TGTGCCAGCAGCTGGCGGACAGGGTCGATCTACGAGCAGTACTTC. Its protein is CASSWRTGSIYEQYF.